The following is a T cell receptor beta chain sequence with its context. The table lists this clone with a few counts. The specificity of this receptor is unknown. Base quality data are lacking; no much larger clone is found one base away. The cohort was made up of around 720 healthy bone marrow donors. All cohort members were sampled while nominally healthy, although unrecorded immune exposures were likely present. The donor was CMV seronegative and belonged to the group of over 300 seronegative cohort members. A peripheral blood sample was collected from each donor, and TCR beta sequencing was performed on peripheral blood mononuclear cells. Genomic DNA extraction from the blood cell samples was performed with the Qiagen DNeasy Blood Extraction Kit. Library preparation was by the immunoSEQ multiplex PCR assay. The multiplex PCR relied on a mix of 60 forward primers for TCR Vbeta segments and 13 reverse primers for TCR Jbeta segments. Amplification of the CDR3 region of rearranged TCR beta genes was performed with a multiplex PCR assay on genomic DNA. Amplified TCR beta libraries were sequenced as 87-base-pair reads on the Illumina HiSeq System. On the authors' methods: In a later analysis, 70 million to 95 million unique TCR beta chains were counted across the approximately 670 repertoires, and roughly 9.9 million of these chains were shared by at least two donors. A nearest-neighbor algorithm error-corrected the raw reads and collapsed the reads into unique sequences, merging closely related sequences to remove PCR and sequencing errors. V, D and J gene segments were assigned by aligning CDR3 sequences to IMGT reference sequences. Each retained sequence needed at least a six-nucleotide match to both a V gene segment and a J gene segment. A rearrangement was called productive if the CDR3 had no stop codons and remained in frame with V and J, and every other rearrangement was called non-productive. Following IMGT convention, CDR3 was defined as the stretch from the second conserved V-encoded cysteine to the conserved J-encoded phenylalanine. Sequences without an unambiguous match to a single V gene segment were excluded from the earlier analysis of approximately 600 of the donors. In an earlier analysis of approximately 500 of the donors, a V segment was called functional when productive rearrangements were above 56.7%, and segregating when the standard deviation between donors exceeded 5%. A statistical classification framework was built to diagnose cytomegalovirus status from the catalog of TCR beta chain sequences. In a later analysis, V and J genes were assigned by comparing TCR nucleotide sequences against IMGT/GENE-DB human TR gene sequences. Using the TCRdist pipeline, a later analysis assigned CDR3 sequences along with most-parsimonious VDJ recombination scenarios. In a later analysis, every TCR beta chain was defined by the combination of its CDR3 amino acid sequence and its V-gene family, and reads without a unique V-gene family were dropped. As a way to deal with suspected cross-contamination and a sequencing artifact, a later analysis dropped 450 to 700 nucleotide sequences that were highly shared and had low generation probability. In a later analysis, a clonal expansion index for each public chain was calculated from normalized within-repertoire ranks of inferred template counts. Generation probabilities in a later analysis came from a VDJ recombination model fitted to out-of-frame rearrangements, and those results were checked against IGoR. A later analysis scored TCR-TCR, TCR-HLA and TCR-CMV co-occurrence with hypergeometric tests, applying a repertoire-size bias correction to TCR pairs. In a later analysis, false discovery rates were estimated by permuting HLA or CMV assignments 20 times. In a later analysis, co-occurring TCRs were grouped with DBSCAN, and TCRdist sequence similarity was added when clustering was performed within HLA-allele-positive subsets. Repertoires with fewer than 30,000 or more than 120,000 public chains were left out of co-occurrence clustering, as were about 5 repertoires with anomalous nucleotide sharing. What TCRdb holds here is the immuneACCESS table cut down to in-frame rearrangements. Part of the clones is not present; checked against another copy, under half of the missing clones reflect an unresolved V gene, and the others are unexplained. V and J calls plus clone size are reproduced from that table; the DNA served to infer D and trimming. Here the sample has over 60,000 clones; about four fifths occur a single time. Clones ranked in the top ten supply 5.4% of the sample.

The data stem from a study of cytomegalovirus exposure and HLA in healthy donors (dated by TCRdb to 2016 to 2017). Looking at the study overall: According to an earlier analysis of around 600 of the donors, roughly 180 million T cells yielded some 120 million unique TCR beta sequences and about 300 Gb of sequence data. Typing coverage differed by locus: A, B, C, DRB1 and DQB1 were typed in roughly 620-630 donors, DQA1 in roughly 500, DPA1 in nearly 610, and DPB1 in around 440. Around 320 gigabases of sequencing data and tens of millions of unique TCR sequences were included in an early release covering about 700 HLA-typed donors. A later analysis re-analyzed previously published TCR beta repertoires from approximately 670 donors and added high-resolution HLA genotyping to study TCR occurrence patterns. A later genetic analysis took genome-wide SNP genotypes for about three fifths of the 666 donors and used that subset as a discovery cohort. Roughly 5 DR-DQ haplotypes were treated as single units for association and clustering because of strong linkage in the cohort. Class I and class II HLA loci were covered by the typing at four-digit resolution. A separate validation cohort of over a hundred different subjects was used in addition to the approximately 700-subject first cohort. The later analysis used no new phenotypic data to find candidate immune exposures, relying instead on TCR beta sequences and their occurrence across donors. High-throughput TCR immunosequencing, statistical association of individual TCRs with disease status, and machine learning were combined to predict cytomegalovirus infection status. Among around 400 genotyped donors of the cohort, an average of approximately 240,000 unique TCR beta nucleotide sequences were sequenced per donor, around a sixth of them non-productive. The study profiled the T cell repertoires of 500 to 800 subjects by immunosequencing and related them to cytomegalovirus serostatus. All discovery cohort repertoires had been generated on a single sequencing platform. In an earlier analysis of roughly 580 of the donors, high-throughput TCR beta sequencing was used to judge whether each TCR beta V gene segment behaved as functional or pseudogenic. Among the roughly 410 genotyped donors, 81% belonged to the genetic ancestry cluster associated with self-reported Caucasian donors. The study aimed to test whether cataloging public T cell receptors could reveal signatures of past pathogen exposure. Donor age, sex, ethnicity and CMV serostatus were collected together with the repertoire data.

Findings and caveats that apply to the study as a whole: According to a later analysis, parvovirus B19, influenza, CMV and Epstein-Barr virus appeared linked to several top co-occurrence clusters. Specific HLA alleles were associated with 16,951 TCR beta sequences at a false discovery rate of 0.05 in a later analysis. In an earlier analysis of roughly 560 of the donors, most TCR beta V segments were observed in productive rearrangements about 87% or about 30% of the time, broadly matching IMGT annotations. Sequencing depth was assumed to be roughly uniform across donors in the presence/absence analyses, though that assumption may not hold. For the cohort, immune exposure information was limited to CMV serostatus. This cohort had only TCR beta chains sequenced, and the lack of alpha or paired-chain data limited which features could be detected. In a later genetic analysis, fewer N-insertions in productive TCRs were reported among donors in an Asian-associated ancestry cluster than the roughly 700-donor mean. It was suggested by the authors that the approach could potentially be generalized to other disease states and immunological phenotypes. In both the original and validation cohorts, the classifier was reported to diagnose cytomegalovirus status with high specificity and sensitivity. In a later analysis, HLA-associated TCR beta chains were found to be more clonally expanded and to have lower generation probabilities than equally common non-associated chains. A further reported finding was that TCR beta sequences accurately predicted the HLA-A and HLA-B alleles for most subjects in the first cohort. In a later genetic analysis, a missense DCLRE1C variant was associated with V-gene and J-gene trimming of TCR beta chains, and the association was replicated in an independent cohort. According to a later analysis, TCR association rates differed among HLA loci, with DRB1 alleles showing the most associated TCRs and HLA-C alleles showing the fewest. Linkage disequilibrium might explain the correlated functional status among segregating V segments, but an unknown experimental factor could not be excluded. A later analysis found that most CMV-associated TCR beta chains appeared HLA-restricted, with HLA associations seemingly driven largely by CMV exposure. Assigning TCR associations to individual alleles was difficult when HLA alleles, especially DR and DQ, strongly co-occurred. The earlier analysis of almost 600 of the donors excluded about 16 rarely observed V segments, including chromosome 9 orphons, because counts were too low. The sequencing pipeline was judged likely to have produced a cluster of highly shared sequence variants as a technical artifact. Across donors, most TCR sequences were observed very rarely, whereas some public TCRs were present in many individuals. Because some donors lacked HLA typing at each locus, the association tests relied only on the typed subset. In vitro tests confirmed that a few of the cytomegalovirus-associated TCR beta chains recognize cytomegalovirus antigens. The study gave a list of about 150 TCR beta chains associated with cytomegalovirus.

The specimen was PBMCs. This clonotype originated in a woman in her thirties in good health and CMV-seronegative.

The CDR3 is CASSQTSGPGELFF. The DNA reads TGTGCCAGCAGCCAAACTAGCGGCCCCGGGGAGCTGTTTTTT. The chain couples TRBV14 to TRBJ2-2; 8 nucleotides in the junction match TRBD2. Trimming leaves V shorter by 2 bases and J shorter by 6 bases, with the junction holding 2 bases beyond the gene matches. In the germline V gene, CDR1 corresponds to SGHDN and CDR2 to FVKESK. The CDR3 covers 14 residues, taking in both the cysteine and the phenylalanine. Here the CDR3 DNA is all that survives: 42 bases in frame from base 1.